These 14 T cell receptor beta chains originate from one sample sequenced in a study of blood T cells in healthy people across ages. A second PCR, run for about 7 to 11 cycles, used a sample-barcoded 5' primer plus a J-beta primer mix. TCRdb ran MiXCR on the 5' RACE reads and lists one entry per CDR3 protein. The data hold roughly 1,700,000 distinct CDR3 sequences, with over 25% observed a single time. The sequenced sample consisted of blood. The receptors stem from a woman aged 25 to 45 in good health.

This clonotype was counted between two and nine times. V and J are TRBV25-1 and TRBJ2-7, with D perhaps matching TRBD1 (6 bases). V was cut by 2 bases and J by 5 bases, with 7 bases left in between. From germline, CDR1 is MGHDK and CDR2 SYGVNS. This CDR3 has 12 amino acids. The CDR3 nucleotides are TGTGCCAGCAGTGAAAAGGGGGACGAGCAGTACTTC. Translated, it gives CASSEKGDEQYF.

The CDR3 DNA reads TGTGCCAGCAGCTCAGGGGGACCCCTCCACTTT. Translating it yields CASSSGGPLHF. J is TRBJ1-6 and V is TRBV6-5, with TRBD1 identical over 7 bases. CDR1 is MNHEY, CDR2 SVGAGI, per germline. V shed 6 bases, J shed 12 bases, and the junction held 2 bases outside the gene matches. The CDR3 length is 11 residues.

This clonotype has a handful of counts. The chain is built from TRBV12-3 or TRBV12-4 and TRBJ1-1; 8 bases map to TRBD1. Trimming removed 5 bases from V and 5 bases from J; junction bases left unmatched: 13. The CDR3 is 16 amino acids. The CDR3 DNA sequence: TGTGCCAGCAGTCCCGGGACAGGATCCCTCAGAACTGAAGCTTTCTTT. Translation: CASSPGTGSLRTEAFF.

This clonotype was counted only a few times. The V call is TRBV6-2 or TRBV6-3, the J call TRBJ2-1, with 14 bases aligning to TRBD2. V shed 6 bases and J 4 bases; nucleotides not matched to a gene: 14. Germline V gene sequence: CDR1 MNHEY, CDR2 SVGEGT. This CDR3 is built from 19 residues. The CDR3: CASSHGLAGGPLSYNEQFF. CDR3 coding DNA: TGTGCCAGCAGCCACGGACTAGCGGGAGGCCCACTTTCTTACAATGAGCAGTTCTTC.

J is TRBJ2-5 and V is TRBV2, with TRBD2 as a possible D gene (5 bases). V lost 4 bases and J lost 3, with 18 bases in between. Germline V gives CDR1 SNHLY, CDR2 FYNNEI. This CDR3 contains 16 residues. The CDR3 DNA is TGTGCCAGCAGTGGGCCCCGGAGCGGCACCAAAGAGACCCAGTACTTC. Translation: CASSGPRSGTKETQYF.

The chain combines TRBV2 with TRBJ1-6; D may be TRBD1 (5 bases). Germline V CDR1 and CDR2: SNHLY, FYNNEI. V dropped 3 bases and J dropped 7 bases, with 16 bases sitting between them. This CDR3 has 16 amino acids. DNA of the CDR3: TGTGCCAGCAGTGATGACGCGGGAGAGGGGAATTCACCCCTCCACTTT. It codes for CASSDDAGEGNSPLHF.

The V gene is TRBV12-3 or TRBV12-4, the J gene TRBJ2-1; D call uncertain. The CDR3 covers 13 residues. V lost 4 bases and J lost 8, with 12 bases in between. In DNA, the CDR3 is TGTGCCAGCAGTTCACTAATAGCCCATGAGCAGTTCTTC. Its protein product is CASSSLIAHEQFF.

This clonotype was counted between two and nine times. The rearrangement joins TRBV11-2 to TRBJ1-6, with D unresolved. The germline CDR1 and CDR2 sequences are SGHAT and FQNNGV. Trimming left V 5 bases short and J 8 bases short, with 16 bases between. The CDR3 extends over 15 amino acids. The chain's CDR3 is CASSLRGRIDSPLHF. The DNA of the CDR3 is TGTGCCAGCAGCCTCCGCGGCAGGATAGATTCACCCCTCCACTTT.

In this sample, this clonotype turned up a few times. The V call is TRBV15, the J call TRBJ1-2; D call uncertain. Per germline, CDR1 LNHNV and CDR2 YYDKDF (reference sequence). The CDR3 has 14 residues. V was clipped by 4 bases and J by 0 bases, with 9 bases between them. This CDR3 is CATSIHRTNYGYTF. The CDR3 DNA reads TGTGCCACCAGCATTCACAGAACTAACTATGGCTACACCTTC.

This clonotype was seen a few times. The chain couples TRBV7-2 to TRBJ2-1; D remains ambiguous. The CDR3 extends over 15 amino acids. Germline V gene data show CDR1 as SGHTA and CDR2 as FQGNSA. V lost 3 bases and J 0 bases, leaving 9 bases between the germline ends. This CDR3 is CASSFTKSSYNEQFF. CDR3 in DNA: TGTGCCAGCAGCTTTACAAAAAGCTCCTACAATGAGCAGTTCTTC.

In this sample, this clonotype turned up a few times. The chain has TRBV15 and TRBJ2-3, with a weak D call TRBD1 (5 bases). Germline CDR1 and CDR2: LNHNV and YYDKDF (reference sequence). This CDR3 spans 16 amino acids. Trimming left V 0 bases short and J 2 bases short, with 12 bases between. The CDR3 nucleotides are TGTGCCACCAGCAGAGAATCCGTGGGGCACACAGATACGCAGTATTTT. It codes for CATSRESVGHTDTQYF.

This clonotype occurred a few times. The J gene is TRBJ2-1, the V gene TRBV7-2, with 8 positions matching TRBD2. J lost 8 bases, V lost 3 bases, and 21 bases had no gene match. The CDR3 runs to 19 residues. From germline, CDR1 is SGHTA and CDR2 FQGNSA. In nucleotides, the CDR3 is TGTGCCAGCAGCTTTCAGGCGCTCCGAGCGGGAGTCGCCTTAGATGAGCAGTTCTTC. Translation: CASSFQALRAGVALDEQFF.

The V and J genes are TRBV12-3 or TRBV12-4 and TRBJ1-1; D unclear. V dropped 5 bases and J dropped 0 bases, with 7 bases sitting between them. The CDR3 consists of 13 residues. This CDR3 is CASSRMLNTEAFF. The DNA of the CDR3 is TGTGCCAGCAGTCGGATGTTGAACACTGAAGCTTTCTTT.

Of note for this clonotype: Compared with germline, one end of the junction differs, possibly owing to a read error. The chain couples TRBV7-2 to TRBJ2-7, with TRBD2 as a possible D gene (6 bases). This CDR3 has 14 amino acids. Per the germline V gene, CDR1 is SGHTA and CDR2 is FQGNSA. The CDR3 DNA sequence: TGTGCCAGCAGCCCAGGGACTGTGTCCTACGAGCAGTGCTTC. Its translation is CASSPGTVSYEQCF.